One sample yielded the 11 T cell receptor beta chains listed below, sequenced in a study of blood T cell repertoires in COVID-19. Sequencing was performed with immunoSEQ multiplex PCR; in TCRdb, only in-frame clones are kept and a portion is missing. This sample has over 200,000 clones, with 65% to 90% found just once. Sequenced sample: peripheral blood. The receptors here all came from a man aged 40-49 years who had recovered from COVID-19.

The genes are TRBV29-1 and TRBJ2-5; 11 bases align to TRBD2. Germline trimming cut 2 bases from V and 2 bases from J; bases unmatched to any gene: 4. The CDR3 contains 15 residues. Germline CDR1 SQVTM, CDR2 ANQGSEA. This CDR3 is CSVELAGGIQETQYF. The CDR3, as DNA: TGCAGCGTTGAACTAGCGGGGGGTATTCAAGAGACCCAGTACTTC.

The J gene is TRBJ2-5, the V gene TRBV11-2, with TRBD1 matching over 9 bases. V trimming: 5 bases; J trimming: 0 bases; junction bases outside the gene matches: 4. The CDR3 sequence is 15 residues long. Per germline, CDR1 SGHAT and CDR2 FQNNGV. The CDR3 is CASSEGQGYQETQYF. CDR3 DNA sequence: TGTGCCAGCAGCGAGGGACAGGGCTACCAAGAGACCCAGTACTTC.

V gene TRBV30 combines with J gene TRBJ2-7, with 7 nucleotides matching TRBD2. The CDR3 has 15 amino acids. V trimming: 0 bases; J trimming: 4 bases; junction bases outside the gene matches: 9. From germline, CDR1 is GTSNPN and CDR2 SVGIG (reference sequence). This CDR3 reads CAWSVLRELSYEQYF. Here the CDR3 DNA reads TGTGCCTGGAGTGTTTTGCGGGAGTTATCGTACGAGCAGTACTTC.

The chain links TRBV7-2 to TRBJ2-7; D is ambiguous. This CDR3 has 15 residues. V lost 1 base and J 0 bases, leaving 10 bases between the germline ends. Germline V lookup: CDR1 SGHTA, CDR2 FQGNSA. The CDR3 DNA sequence: TGTGCCAGCAGCTTAGGCTCCTATCTCTCCTACGAGCAGTACTTC. It translates to CASSLGSYLSYEQYF. The full variable domain, rest sourced from reference TRBV7-2 and TRBJ2-7, is GAGVSQSPSNKVTEKGKDVELRCDPISGHTALYWYRQSLGQGLEFLIYFQGNSAPDKSGLPSDRFSAERTGGSVSTLTIQRTQQEDSAVYLCASSLGSYLSYEQYFGPGTRLTVT.

The CDR3 bases are TGTGCCAGCAGTTACCCCGGAGCTCCAGATACGCAGTATTTT. Encoded protein: CASSYPGAPDTQYF. This chain links TRBV6-9 with TRBJ2-3; D remains unclear. CDR3 length: 14 amino acids. Trimming left V 3 bases short and J 4 bases short, with 11 bases between. CDR1 is MNHGY, CDR2 SVAAGI, per germline.

The chain couples TRBV5-6 to TRBJ2-7; no definite D call. The CDR3 runs 15 residues. Trimming took 4 bases from V and 0 from J, leaving 14 bases between them. Germline V gives CDR1 SGHDT, CDR2 YYEEEE. CDR3 protein: CASSKLVANSYEQYF. The CDR3 DNA sequence: TGTGCCAGCAGCAAACTCGTAGCTAACTCCTACGAGCAGTACTTC. The whole variable domain, remainder taken from reference TRBV5-6 and TRBJ2-7, is DAGVTQSPTHLIKTRGQQVTLRCSPKSGHDTVSWYQQALGQGPQFIFQYYEEEERQRGNFPDRFSGHQFPNYSSELNVNALLLGDSALYLCASSKLVANSYEQYFGPGTRLTVT.

The V and J genes are TRBV6-5 and TRBJ2-7; 10 nucleotides agree with TRBD1. CDR1 and CDR2 from the germline V gene are MNHEY and SVGAGI. The V segment lost 2 bases and the J segment 5 bases; nucleotides outside the gene matches: 6. The CDR3 extends over 15 amino acids. The chain's CDR3 is CASSYRGQGSNEQYF. Written as DNA, the CDR3 is TGTGCCAGCAGTTACAGGGGACAGGGGTCAAACGAGCAGTACTTC.

The DNA of the CDR3 is TGTGCCAGCAGTTGGTATGACGGGGGCTACACCTTC. Translation: CASSWYDGGYTF. The chain couples TRBV28 to TRBJ1-2; D is unresolved. V was trimmed by 4 bases and J by 8 bases, leaving 11 bases between them. This CDR3 spans 12 amino acids. The germline V gene has CDR1 MDHEN and CDR2 SYDVKM.

Details on this clone: Its ends do not fully match the called genes, so a read error is possible. The rearrangement links TRBV5-4 to TRBJ2-2, with 12 nucleotides matching TRBD1. The germline gives CDR1 SGHNT, CDR2 YYREEE (reference sequence). The CDR3 is 16 residues long. DNA of the CDR3: TGTGCCAGCAACTTGGGGGGACAGGGGGCCGCCGGGGAGCTGTTTTTT. It specifies CASNLGGQGAAGELFF.

This clone was found many times. The chain has TRBV14 and TRBJ1-2; unclear D gene. This CDR3 region has 14 residues. CDR1 is SGHDN and CDR2 is FVKESK in the germline V gene. Trimming pared 7 bases from V and 10 bases from J, leaving 22 bases between. The CDR3 DNA reads TGTGCCAGCACCGGCCGACCGGGGTTTGAAGTCTACACCTTC. Translating gives CASTGRPGFEVYTF.

Only one count was recorded for this clone. The chain uses TRBV10-3 and TRBJ1-1; no clear D gene. The V end was cut by 6 bases, the J end by 5 bases, with 16 bases between. This CDR3 region has 14 residues. CDR1 and CDR2 from the germline V gene are ENHRY and SYGVKD. The CDR3 spells CAIRRDTRVTEAFF. As DNA, the CDR3 is TGTGCCATCAGACGAGACACCCGAGTTACTGAAGCTTTCTTT.